This T cell receptor (beta chain) was captured in a study of post-analysis software for immune sequencing data. Only a few counts were recorded for this clonotype. Antigen: not known. J gave up 4 bases and V 3 bases, and 9 bases lay outside the gene matches. The CDR3 spans 15 residues. Germline V lookup: CDR1 DFQATT, CDR2 SNEGSKA (reference sequence). The library was made from cDNA and included unique molecular identifiers. In TCRdb, the PCR reads were re-called with MiXCR into one record per CDR3 protein. The sample consists of more than 350,000 distinct CDR3 sequences, 39% of them appearing once. Study-level findings and limits: In patients, TRBV5-6, TRBV5-1 and TRBV20-1 belonged to five TRBV segments found more frequently than in controls.

The sequence was collected from a girl aged 2-10 years with multiple sclerosis. The chain carries TRBV20-1 and TRBJ2-5, with 9 bases lining up with TRBD2. What was sequenced was blood. The CDR3 reads CSASLASGTGETQYF. CDR3 nucleotides: TGCAGTGCTAGTTTGGCTAGCGGGACCGGAGAGACCCAGTACTTC.